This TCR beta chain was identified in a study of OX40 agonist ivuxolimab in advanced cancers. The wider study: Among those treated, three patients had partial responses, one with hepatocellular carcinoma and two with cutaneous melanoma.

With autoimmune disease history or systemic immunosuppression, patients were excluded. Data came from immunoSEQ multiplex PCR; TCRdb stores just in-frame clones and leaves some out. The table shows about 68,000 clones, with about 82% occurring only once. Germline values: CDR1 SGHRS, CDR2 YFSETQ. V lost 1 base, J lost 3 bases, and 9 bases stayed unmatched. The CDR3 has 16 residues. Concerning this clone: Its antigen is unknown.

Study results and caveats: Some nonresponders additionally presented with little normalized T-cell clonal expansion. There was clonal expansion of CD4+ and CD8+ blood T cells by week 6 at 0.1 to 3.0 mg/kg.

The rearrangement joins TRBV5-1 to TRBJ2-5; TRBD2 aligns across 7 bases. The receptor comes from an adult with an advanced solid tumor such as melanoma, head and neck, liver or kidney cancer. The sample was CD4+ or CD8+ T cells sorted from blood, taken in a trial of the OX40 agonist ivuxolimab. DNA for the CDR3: TGCGCCAGCAGCTTGAGGTCTAGCGGTCGAAAAGAGACCCAGTACTTC. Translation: CASSLRSSGRKETQYF.